A selection of T cell receptor beta chains follows, all from one sample in a study of monozygotic twins with inflammatory bowel disease. TCRdb re-called the 5' RACE reads; every CDR3 protein appears as one record, without DNA. The sample has approximately 390,000 distinct CDR3 sequences. Source material: blood. These receptors originate from a human donor with ulcerative colitis or Crohn's disease, or a healthy co-twin of an affected twin (not recorded which). Each CDR3 is given with its conserved first and last residue.

v_call,j_call,cdr3_aa
TRBV5-5,TRBJ2-6,CASSLLDRLSGANVLTF
TRBV10-3,TRBJ1-3,CAIGTGESSGNTIYF
TRBV9,TRBJ2-1,CASQKGSSSGSFLEQFF
TRBV30,TRBJ1-5,CAWTLGVGQRKAKKGNQPQHF
TRBV7-2,TRBJ1-1,CASSLGGTRNTEAFF
TRBV11-2,TRBJ2-3,CASSLDRSGLRTDTQYF
TRBV9,TRBJ2-2,CASSVGFRDGGGELFF
TRBV7-2,TRBJ2-2,CASSLGDHGELFF
TRBV7-2,TRBJ2-1,CASSLRGSNEQFF
TRBV21-1,TRBJ2-3,CASSHAGGGYSSTDTQYF
TRBV7-6,TRBJ1-5,CASSLGPGSNQPQHF
TRBV28,TRBJ2-7,CASSPTPVGAKQYF
TRBV30,TRBJ2-3,CAWSVWGSSTDTQYF
TRBV6-5,TRBJ2-2,CASSYSKGRRGTGELFF
TRBV6-2/TRBV6-3,TRBJ2-7,CASSYVGEGPYEQYF
TRBV5-5,TRBJ2-3,CASSSTYRDRVREDTQYF
TRBV29-1,TRBJ1-1,CSVAQTGLNTEAFF
TRBV29-1,TRBJ1-2,CSVGDRAGGYTF
TRBV5-1,TRBJ2-3,CASSSDWDTTDTQYF
TRBV15,TRBJ1-6,CATSRRDRANSPLHF
TRBV20-1,TRBJ2-3,CSAPTRRESTDTQYF
TRBV5-5,TRBJ2-5,CASSWVTGIGETQYF
TRBV10-3,TRBJ1-2,CASSTLQGTEGYTF
TRBV20-1,TRBJ2-1,CSARGIGTGEWNEQFF
TRBV9,TRBJ2-2,CASTAPTDTGELFF
TRBV6-5,TRBJ1-5,CASSYGSPWGNQPQHF
TRBV7-9,TRBJ1-1,CASSSSDIRGITFF
TRBV6-1,TRBJ2-3,CASTGQNTDTQYF
TRBV9,TRBJ2-2,CASTETGGGTGELFF
TRBV2,TRBJ2-7,CASSEGLVLYEQYF
TRBV7-6,TRBJ2-7,CASSLGFHEQYF
TRBV7-2,TRBJ2-5,CASRKGGETQYF
TRBV5-5,TRBJ2-1,CASSSTTRSEQFF
TRBV3-1,TRBJ1-6,CASSPGTENNSPLHF
TRBV4-1,TRBJ2-4,CASSQEAGDFKNIQYF
TRBV21-1,TRBJ1-2,CASSKIPLRTGSYGYTF
TRBV20-1,TRBJ2-3,CLPQGTSTDTQYF